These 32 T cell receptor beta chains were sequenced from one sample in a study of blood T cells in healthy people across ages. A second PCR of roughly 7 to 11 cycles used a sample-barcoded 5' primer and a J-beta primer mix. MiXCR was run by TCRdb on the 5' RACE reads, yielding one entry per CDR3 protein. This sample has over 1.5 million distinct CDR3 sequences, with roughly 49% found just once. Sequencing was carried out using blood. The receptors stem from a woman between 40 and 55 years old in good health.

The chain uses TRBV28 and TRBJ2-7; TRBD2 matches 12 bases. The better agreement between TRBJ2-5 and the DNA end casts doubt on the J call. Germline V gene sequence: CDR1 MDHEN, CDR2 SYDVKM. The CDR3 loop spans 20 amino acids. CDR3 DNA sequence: TGTGCCAGCAGTTTGAGCGTCGCTAGCGGGGGGGCGGCCTCCAAGGAGACCCAGTACTTC. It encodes CASSLSVASGGAASKETQYF.

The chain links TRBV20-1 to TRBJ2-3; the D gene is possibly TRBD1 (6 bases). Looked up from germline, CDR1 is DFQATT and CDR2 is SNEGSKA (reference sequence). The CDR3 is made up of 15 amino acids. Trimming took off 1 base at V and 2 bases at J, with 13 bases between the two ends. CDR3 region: CSARGTEIVTDTQYF. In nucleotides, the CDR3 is TGCAGTGCTAGAGGGACAGAGATAGTCACAGATACGCAGTATTTT.

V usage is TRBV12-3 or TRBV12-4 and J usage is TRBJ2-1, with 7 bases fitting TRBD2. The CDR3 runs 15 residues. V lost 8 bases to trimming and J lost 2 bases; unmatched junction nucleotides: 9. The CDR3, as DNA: TGTGCCAGCCGTTCCGCTGGGGGGGCCTACAATGAGCAGTTCTTC. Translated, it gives CASRSAGGAYNEQFF.

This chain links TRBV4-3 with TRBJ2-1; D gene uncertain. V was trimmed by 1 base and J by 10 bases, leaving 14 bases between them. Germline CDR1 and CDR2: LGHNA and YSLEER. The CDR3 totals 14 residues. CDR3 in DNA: TGCGCCAGCAGCCAAGGGGCGGTTATCTCGGAGCAGTTCTTC. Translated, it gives CASSQGAVISEQFF.

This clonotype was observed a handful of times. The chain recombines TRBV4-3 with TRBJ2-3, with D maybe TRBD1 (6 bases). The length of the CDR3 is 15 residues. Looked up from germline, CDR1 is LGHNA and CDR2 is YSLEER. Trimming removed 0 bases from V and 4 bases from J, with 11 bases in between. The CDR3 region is CASSQDRGNPDTQYF. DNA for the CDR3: TGCGCCAGCAGCCAAGACAGGGGTAATCCAGATACGCAGTATTTT.

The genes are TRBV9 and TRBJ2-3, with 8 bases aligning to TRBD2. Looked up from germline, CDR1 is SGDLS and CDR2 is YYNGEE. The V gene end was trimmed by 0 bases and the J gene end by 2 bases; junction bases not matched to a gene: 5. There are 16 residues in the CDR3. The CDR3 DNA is TGTGCCAGCAGCGTAGAGCCAGCGGGGGCCACAGATACGCAGTATTTT. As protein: CASSVEPAGATDTQYF.

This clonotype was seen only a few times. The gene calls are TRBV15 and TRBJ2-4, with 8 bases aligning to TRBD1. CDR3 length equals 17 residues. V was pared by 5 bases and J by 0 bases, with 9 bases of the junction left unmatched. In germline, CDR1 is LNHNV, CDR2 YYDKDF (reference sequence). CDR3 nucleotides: TGTGCCACCAGCTTCGGGACAGGCCAGATAGCCAAAAACATTCAGTACTTC. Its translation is CATSFGTGQIAKNIQYF.

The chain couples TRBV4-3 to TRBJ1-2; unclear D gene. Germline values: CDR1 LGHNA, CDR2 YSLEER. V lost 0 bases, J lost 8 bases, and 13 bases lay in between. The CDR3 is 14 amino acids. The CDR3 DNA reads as TGCGCCAGCAGCCAAGAGGATATGTTGACCGGCTACACCTTC. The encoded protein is CASSQEDMLTGYTF.

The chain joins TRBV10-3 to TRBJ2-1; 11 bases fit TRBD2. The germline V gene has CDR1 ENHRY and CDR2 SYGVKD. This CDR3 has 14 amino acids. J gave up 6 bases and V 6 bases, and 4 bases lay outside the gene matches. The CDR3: CAIRLAGGRNEQFF. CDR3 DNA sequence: TGTGCCATCAGGCTAGCGGGGGGCCGCAATGAGCAGTTCTTC.

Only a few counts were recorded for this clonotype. CDR3: CSVEGGFDTQYF. The CDR3 DNA is TGCAGCGTTGAGGGCGGGTTTGATACGCAGTATTTT. The chain carries TRBV29-1 and TRBJ2-3; possibly TRBD2 for D (5 bases). The CDR3 runs 12 residues. Germline-derived CDR1 and CDR2 are SQVTM and ANQGSEA. V dropped 3 bases and J dropped 6 bases, with 10 bases sitting between them.

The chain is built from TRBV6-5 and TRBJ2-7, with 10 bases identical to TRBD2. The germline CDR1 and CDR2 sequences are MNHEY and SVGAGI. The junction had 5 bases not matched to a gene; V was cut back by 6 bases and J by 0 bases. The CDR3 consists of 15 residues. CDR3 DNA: TGTGCCAGCAGGAGCAGACTAGCGGGCTCCTACGAGCAGTACTTC. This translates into CASRSRLAGSYEQYF.

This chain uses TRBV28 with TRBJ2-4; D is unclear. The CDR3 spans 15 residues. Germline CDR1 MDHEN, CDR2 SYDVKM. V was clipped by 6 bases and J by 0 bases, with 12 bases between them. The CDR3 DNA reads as TGTGCCAGCAGATCACCCAGATTAGCCAAAAACATTCAGTACTTC. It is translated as CASRSPRLAKNIQYF.

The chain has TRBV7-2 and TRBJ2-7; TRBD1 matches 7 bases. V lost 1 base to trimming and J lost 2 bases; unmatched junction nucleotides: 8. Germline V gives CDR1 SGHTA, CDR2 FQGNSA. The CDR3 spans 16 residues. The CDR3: CASSLDPYRGTYEQYF. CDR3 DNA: TGTGCCAGCAGCTTAGATCCCTACAGGGGAACCTACGAGCAGTACTTC.

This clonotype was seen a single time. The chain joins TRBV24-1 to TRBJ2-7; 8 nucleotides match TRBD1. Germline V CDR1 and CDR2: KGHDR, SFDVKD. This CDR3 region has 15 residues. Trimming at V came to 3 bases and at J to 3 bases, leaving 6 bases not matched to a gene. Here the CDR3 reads CATSDPGQGGYEQYF. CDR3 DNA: TGTGCCACCAGTGATCCCGGACAGGGAGGCTACGAGCAGTACTTC.

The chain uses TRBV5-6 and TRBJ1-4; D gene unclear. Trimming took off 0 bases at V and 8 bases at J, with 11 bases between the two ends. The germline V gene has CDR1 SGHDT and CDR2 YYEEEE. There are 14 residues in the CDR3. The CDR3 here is CASSLGGIVEKLFF. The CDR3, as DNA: TGTGCCAGCAGCTTGGGGGGAATAGTGGAAAAACTGTTTTTT. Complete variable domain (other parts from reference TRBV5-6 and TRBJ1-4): DAGVTQSPTHLIKTRGQQVTLRCSPKSGHDTVSWYQQALGQGPQFIFQYYEEEERQRGNFPDRFSGHQFPNYSSELNVNALLLGDSALYLCASSLGGIVEKLFFGSGTQLSVL.

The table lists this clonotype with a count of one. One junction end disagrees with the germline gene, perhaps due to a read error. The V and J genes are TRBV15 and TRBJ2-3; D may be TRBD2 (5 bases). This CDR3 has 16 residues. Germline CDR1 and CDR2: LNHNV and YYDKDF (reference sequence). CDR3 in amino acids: CATSGEGQRPTDTQYF. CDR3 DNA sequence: TGTGCCACCAGCGGAGAGGGCCAGCGGCCCACAGATACGCAGTATTTT.

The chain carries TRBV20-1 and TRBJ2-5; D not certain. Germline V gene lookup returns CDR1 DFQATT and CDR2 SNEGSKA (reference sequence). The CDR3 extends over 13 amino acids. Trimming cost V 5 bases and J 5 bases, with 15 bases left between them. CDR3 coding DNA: TGCAGTGCTGATGGGTTAGGAGTGGAGACCCAGTACTTC. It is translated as CSADGLGVETQYF.

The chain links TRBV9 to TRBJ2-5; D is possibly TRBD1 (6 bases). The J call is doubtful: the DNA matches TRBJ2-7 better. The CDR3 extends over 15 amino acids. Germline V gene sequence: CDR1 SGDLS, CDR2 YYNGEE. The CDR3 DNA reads TGTGCCAGCAGCGTAGGTGGCAGGGGTGGTAACGAGCAGTACTTC. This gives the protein CASSVGGRGGNEQYF.

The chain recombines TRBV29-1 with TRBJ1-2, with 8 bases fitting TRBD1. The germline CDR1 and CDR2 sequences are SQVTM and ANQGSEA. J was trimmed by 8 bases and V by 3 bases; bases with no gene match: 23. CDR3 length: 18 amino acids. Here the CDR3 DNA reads TGCAGCGTTGACTCGAACCCCCCGTCCAGGGGGCTCCGGGGCGGCTACACCTTC. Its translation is CSVDSNPPSRGLRGGYTF.

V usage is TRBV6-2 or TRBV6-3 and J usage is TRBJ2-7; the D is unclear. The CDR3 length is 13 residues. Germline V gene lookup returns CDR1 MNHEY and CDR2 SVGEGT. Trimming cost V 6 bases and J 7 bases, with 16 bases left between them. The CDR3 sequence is CASSHTPEWEQYF. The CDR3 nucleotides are TGTGCCAGCAGCCACACCCCGGAGTGGGAGCAGTACTTC.

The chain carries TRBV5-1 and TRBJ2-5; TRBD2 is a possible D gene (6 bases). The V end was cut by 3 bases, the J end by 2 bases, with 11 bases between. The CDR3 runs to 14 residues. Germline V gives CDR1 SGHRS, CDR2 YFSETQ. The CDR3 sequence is CASSSLARQETQYF. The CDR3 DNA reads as TGCGCCAGCAGCTCACTAGCCCGACAAGAGACCCAGTACTTC. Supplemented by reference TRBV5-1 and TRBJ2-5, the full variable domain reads KAGVTQTPRYLIKTRGQQVTLSCSPISGHRSVSWYQQTPGQGLQFLFEYFSETQRNKGNFPGRFSGRQFSNSRSEMNVSTLELGDSALYLCASSSLARQETQYFGPGTRLLVL.

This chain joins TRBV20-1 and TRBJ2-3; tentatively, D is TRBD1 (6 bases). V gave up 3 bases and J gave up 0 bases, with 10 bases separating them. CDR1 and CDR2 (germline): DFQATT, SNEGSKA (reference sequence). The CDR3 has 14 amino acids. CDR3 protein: CSASRQASTDTQYF. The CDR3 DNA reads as TGCAGTGCTAGTAGACAGGCCAGCACAGATACGCAGTATTTT.

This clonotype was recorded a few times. This chain's CDR3 is CASSFRQGGNIQYF. The CDR3 DNA reads TGTGCCAGCAGCTTCAGACAGGGAGGAAACATTCAGTACTTC. The chain couples TRBV7-2 to TRBJ2-4, with a tentative D call TRBD1 (7 bases). The V gene lost 3 bases and the J gene lost 6 bases, with 12 bases spanning the gap. The germline CDR1 and CDR2 sequences are SGHTA and FQGNSA. The CDR3 totals 14 residues.

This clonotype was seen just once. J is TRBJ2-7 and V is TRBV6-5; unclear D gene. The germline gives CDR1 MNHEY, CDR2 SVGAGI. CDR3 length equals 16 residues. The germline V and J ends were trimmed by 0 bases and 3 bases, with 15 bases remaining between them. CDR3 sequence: CASSYSTDPGDYEQYF. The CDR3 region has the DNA TGTGCCAGCAGTTACTCGACGGACCCTGGTGACTACGAGCAGTACTTC.

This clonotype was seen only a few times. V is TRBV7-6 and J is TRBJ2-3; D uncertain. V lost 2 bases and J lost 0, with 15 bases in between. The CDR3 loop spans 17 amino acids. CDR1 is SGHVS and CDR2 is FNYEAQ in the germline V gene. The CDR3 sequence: CASSLRPKGASTDTQYF. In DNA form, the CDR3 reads TGTGCCAGCAGCTTACGTCCCAAGGGTGCTAGCACAGATACGCAGTATTTT. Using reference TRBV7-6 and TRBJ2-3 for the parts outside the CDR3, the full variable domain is GAGVSQSPRYKVTKRGQDVALRCDPISGHVSLYWYRQALGQGPEFLTYFNYEAQQDKSGLPNDRFSAERPEGSISTLTIQRTEQRDSAMYRCASSLRPKGASTDTQYFGPGTRLTVL.

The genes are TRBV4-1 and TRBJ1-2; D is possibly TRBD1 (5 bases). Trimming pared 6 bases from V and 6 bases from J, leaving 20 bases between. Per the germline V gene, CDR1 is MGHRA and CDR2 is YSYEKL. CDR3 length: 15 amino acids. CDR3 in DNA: TGCGCCAGCAGTGAAGTGGGGACTCTACGGAATGGCTACACCTTC. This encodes CASSEVGTLRNGYTF.

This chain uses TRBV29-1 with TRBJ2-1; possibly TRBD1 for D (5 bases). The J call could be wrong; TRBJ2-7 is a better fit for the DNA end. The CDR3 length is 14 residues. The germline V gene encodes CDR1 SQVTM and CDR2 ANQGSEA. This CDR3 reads CSVDQGVSYNEQYF. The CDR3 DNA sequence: TGCAGCGTTGACCAGGGTGTGTCCTACAATGAGCAGTACTTC.

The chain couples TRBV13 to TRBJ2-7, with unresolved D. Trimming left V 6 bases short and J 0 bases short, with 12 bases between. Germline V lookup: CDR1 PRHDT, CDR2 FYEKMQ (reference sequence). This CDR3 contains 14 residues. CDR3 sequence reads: CASRKWVNSYEQYF. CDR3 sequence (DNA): TGTGCCAGCAGGAAGTGGGTAAACTCCTACGAGCAGTACTTC.

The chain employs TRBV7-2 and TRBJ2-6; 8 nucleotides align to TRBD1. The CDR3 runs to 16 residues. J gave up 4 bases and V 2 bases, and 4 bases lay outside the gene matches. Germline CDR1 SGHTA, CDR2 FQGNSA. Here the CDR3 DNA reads TGTGCCAGCAGCTTAAAACAGGGGGTCGGGGCCAACGTCCTGACTTTC. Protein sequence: CASSLKQGVGANVLTF.

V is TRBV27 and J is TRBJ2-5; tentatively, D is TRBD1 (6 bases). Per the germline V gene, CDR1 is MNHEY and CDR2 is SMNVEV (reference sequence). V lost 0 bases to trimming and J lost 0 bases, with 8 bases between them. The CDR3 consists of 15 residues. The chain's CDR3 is CASSLSTGYQETQYF. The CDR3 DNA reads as TGTGCCAGCAGTTTATCGACAGGCTACCAAGAGACCCAGTACTTC.

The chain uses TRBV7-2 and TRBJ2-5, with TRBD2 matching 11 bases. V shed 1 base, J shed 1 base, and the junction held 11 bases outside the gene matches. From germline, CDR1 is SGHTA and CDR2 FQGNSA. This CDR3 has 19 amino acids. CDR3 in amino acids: CASSLGSRLAGGSQETQYF. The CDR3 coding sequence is TGTGCCAGCAGCTTAGGGTCGCGGCTAGCGGGGGGCTCCCAAGAGACCCAGTACTTC.

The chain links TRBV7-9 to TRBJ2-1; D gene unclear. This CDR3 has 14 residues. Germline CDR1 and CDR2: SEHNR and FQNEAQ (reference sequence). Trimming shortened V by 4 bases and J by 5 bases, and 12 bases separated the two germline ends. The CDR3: CASSSWTPNNEQFF. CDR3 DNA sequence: TGTGCCAGCAGCTCCTGGACCCCGAACAATGAGCAGTTCTTC.